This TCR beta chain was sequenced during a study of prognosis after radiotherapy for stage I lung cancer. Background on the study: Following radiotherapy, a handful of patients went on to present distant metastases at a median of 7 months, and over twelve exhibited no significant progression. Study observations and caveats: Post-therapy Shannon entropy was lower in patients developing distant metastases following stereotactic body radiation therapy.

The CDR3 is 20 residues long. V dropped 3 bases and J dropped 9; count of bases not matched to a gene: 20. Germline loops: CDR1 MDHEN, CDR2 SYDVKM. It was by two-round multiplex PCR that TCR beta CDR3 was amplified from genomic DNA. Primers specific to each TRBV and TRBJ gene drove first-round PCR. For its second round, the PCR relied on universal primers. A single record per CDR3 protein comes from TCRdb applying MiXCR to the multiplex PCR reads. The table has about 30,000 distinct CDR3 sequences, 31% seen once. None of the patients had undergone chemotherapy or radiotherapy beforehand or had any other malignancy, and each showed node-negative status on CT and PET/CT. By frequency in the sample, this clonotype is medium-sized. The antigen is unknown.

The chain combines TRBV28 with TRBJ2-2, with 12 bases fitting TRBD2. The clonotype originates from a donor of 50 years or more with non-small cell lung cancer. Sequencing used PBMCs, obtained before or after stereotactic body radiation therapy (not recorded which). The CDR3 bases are TGTGCCAGCAGTTTCGTCGCGAAGGGCGCTAGCGGGAGGGGTAACCGGGAGCTGTTTTTT. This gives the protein CASSFVAKGASGRGNRELFF.